The clone carrying this T cell receptor beta chain is a singleton in its sample. The antigen is undetermined. Germline lookup yields CDR1 MGHRA and CDR2 YSYEKL. Trimming stripped 1 base from V and 2 bases from J, with 8 bases between. The CDR3 is 15 residues long. This sample stems from a study of tumor-infiltrating lymphocytes in localized non-small cell lung cancer. As for the study in general: From each patient, both tumor and uninvolved lung, non-adjacent to tumor, were sampled.

Sequenced by immunoSEQ multiplex PCR; TCRdb stores in-frame clones only, minus some. The repertoire holds 9,000 to 15,000 clones, with just over 65% as singletons. Study-wide results and caveats: Higher tumor T cell infiltration than in uninvolved lung was supported by TCRbeta sequencing. Different pieces of the same tissue went to different assays, confounding technical variation with intratumor heterogeneity.

The sample comprised uninvolved lung tissue not adjacent to the tumor. This TCR derives from a human donor with non-small cell lung cancer. The chain links TRBV4-1 to TRBJ2-2, with D possibly TRBD2 on 6 matching bases. Written as DNA, the CDR3 is TGCGCCAGCAGCCAAGGGAGGGGTAACACCGGGGAGCTGTTTTTT. Translation: CASSQGRGNTGELFF.